The 8 T cell receptor beta chains below come from one sample, sequenced in a study of blood T cell repertoires in COVID-19. The assay was immunoSEQ multiplex PCR, and TCRdb's table has in-frame clones only and misses some. The sample contains around 250,000 clones, more than 75% of which appear only once. Sequencing was done on a sample of peripheral blood. These receptors were collected from an elderly man with acute or convalescent COVID-19.

V and J are TRBV5-6 and TRBJ2-7, with TRBD1 matching 9 bases. Germline lookup yields CDR1 SGHDT and CDR2 YYEEEE. The junction had 6 bases not matched to a gene; V was cut back by 3 bases and J by 11 bases. The CDR3 length is 12 residues. The CDR3 DNA is TGTGCCAGCAGCTCAGGGACAGGGCGAGAGTACTTC. It encodes CASSSGTGREYF. The variable domain in full, completed from reference TRBV5-6 and TRBJ2-7, reads DAGVTQSPTHLIKTRGQQVTLRCSPKSGHDTVSWYQQALGQGPQFIFQYYEEEERQRGNFPDRFSGHQFPNYSSELNVNALLLGDSALYLCASSSGTGREYFGPGTRLTVT.

This clone was seen a single time. The J gene is TRBJ1-4, the V gene TRBV7-2, with TRBD1 as a possible D gene (6 bases). Germline V lookup: CDR1 SGHTA, CDR2 FQGNSA. The CDR3 covers 15 residues. Between the trimmed V and J ends, which lost 4 bases and 8 bases, there was a span of 17 bases. The DNA for the CDR3 is TGTGCCAGCAGCTCTCAAGGGGGAGGGCAAGAAAAACTGTTTTTT. Protein product: CASSSQGGGQEKLFF.

The V call is TRBV7-2, the J call TRBJ2-1, with D unresolved. CDR3 length equals 11 residues. Germline values: CDR1 SGHTA, CDR2 FQGNSA. Trimming took 4 bases from V and 8 from J, leaving 6 bases between them. CDR3 loop: CASSSLHEQFF. The CDR3 DNA reads as TGTGCCAGCAGCTCCCTCCATGAGCAGTTCTTC.

A word on this clone: At the DNA level, this CDR3 is encoded by other sequences in the same sample as well. The chain is built from TRBV4-2 and TRBJ1-5; 10 positions match TRBD1. The CDR3 is 15 residues long. Germline CDR1 LGHNA, CDR2 YNFKEQ. The V segment lost 6 bases and the J segment 4 bases; nucleotides outside the gene matches: 6. CDR3 bases: TGTGCCAGCAGTCCCCGGGACAGGGGAAATCAGCCCCAGCATTTT. Protein: CASSPRDRGNQPQHF.

This chain connects TRBV10-2 to TRBJ2-3; possibly TRBD2 for D (5 bases). V lost 9 bases to trimming and J lost 4 bases, with 11 bases between them. Germline lookup yields CDR1 WSHSY and CDR2 SAAADI. The CDR3 contains 12 residues. The CDR3 nucleotides are TGCGCCAGTTCGGGATCCCCAGATACGCAGTATTTT. Its protein is CASSGSPDTQYF.

DNA of the CDR3: TGTGCCAGCAGCTCCGACAGGACCTACAATGAGCAGTTCTTC. Amino acid sequence: CASSSDRTYNEQFF. V and J are TRBV7-2 and TRBJ2-1; D is perhaps TRBD1 (6 bases). CDR3 length: 14 amino acids. Germline assignment: CDR1 SGHTA and CDR2 FQGNSA. V lost 4 bases and J 2 bases, leaving 9 bases between the germline ends.

The rearrangement uses TRBV5-5 and TRBJ1-5, with D possibly TRBD1 on 6 matching bases. CDR3 size: 16 residues. Trimming left V 0 bases short and J 3 bases short, with 13 bases between. Germline CDR1 SGHKS, CDR2 YYEKEE (reference sequence). CDR3 residues: CASSLAGGGFNQPQHF. CDR3 DNA: TGTGCCAGCAGCTTGGCGGGGGGCGGCTTCAATCAGCCCCAGCATTTT.

The chain links TRBV13 to TRBJ2-3; the match to TRBD2 covers 8 bases. The CDR3 has 16 amino acids. Germline loops: CDR1 PRHDT, CDR2 FYEKMQ (reference sequence). Germline trimming cut 5 bases from V and 3 bases from J; bases unmatched to any gene: 10. In nucleotides, the CDR3 is TGTGCCAGCAGCCAATTTAGCGGGGAAACAACAGATACGCAGTATTTT. Residues: CASSQFSGETTDTQYF.